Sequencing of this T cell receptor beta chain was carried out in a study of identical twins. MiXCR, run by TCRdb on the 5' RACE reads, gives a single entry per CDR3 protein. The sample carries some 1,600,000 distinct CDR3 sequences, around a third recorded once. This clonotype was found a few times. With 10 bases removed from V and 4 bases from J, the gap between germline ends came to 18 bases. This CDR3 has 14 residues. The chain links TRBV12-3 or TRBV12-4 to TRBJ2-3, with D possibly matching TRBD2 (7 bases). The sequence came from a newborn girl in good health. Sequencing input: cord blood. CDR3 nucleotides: TGTGCCACCCAAAGCACGGGGGGCGCAGATACGCAGTATTTT. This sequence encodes CATQSTGGADTQYF.